Listed below are T cell receptor beta chains from one sample, sequenced in a study of T cell changes during pregnancy in multiple sclerosis. Repertoires were generated with immunoSEQ multiplex PCR, while TCRdb's copy carries only in-frame clones and drops some. The sample records tens of thousands of clones, over 85% being singletons. Here the sequenced sample was peripheral blood, taken in the third trimester of pregnancy. These receptors were collected from a female donor in good health, enrolled as a control in a pregnancy study. Each CDR3 is given with its conserved first and last residue. A D gene is named only where the DNA matches it firmly. Rows may omit the clone size; those that give it use once, few, many or a size class.

d_call: TRBD1
clone_size: -
j_call: TRBJ2-7
v_call: TRBV27
cdr3_nt: TGTGCCAGCAGATCGACCGGGACAGGGTCCTACGAGCAGTACTTC
cdr3_aa: CASRSTGTGSYEQYF

d_call: TRBD2
clone_size: -
j_call: TRBJ2-1
v_call: TRBV6-5
cdr3_nt: TGTGCCAGCAGTTACTGGACTAGCGGGCCCAATGAGCAGTTCTTC
cdr3_aa: CASSYWTSGPNEQFF

d_call: -
clone_size: -
j_call: TRBJ2-5
v_call: TRBV7-2
cdr3_nt: TGTGCCAGCAGCAGACTGGTGAGAGAGACCCAGTACTTC
cdr3_aa: CASSRLVRETQYF

d_call: TRBD1
clone_size: -
j_call: TRBJ2-7
v_call: TRBV10-2
cdr3_nt: TGCGCCAGCACCCCGGACAGGGGTCGCTACGAGCAGTACTTC
cdr3_aa: CASTPDRGRYEQYF

d_call: TRBD1
clone_size: -
j_call: TRBJ2-2
v_call: TRBV29-1
cdr3_nt: TGCAGCGTTGGCGAAACAGGGGTGGGGGACACCGGGGAGCTGTTTTTT
cdr3_aa: CSVGETGVGDTGELFF

d_call: -
clone_size: -
j_call: TRBJ1-2
v_call: TRBV29-1
cdr3_nt: TGCAGCGCCCGAGGGGGGGGCGAAGTCTATGGCTACACCTTC
cdr3_aa: CSARGGGEVYGYTF

d_call: -
clone_size: -
j_call: TRBJ2-3
v_call: TRBV4-2
cdr3_nt: TGTGCCAGCAGCCAGGGACTCAACACAGATACGCAGTATTTT
cdr3_aa: CASSQGLNTDTQYF

d_call: -
clone_size: few
j_call: TRBJ1-5
v_call: TRBV7-2
cdr3_nt: TGTGCCAGCAGCTTAACACAGGGTAGCAATCAGCCCCAGCATTTT
cdr3_aa: CASSLTQGSNQPQHF

d_call: TRBD1
clone_size: -
j_call: TRBJ1-5
v_call: TRBV19
cdr3_nt: TGTGCCAGTAGTATGACAGGGGGCGCGGGGGGACCGAGGGGCAATCAGCCCCAGCATTTT
cdr3_aa: CASSMTGGAGGPRGNQPQHF

d_call: -
clone_size: -
j_call: TRBJ1-5
v_call: TRBV15
cdr3_nt: TGTGCCGCGGGTCCAACTGGTAGCAATCAGCCCCAGCATTTT
cdr3_aa: CAAGPTGSNQPQHF

d_call: -
clone_size: -
j_call: TRBJ2-5
v_call: TRBV6-6
cdr3_nt: TGTGCCAGCAGTTGGGGAGAAGCGGCCGAGACCCAGTACTTC
cdr3_aa: CASSWGEAAETQYF

d_call: -
clone_size: few
j_call: TRBJ1-3
v_call: TRBV30
cdr3_nt: TGTGCCTGGAGTTCGAGAACTGGAAACACCATATATTTT
cdr3_aa: CAWSSRTGNTIYF

d_call: -
clone_size: -
j_call: TRBJ2-1
v_call: TRBV5-6
cdr3_nt: TGTGCCAGCAGCTTGGGACGGCAGGGCTTTAAGCAGTTCTTC
cdr3_aa: CASSLGRQGFKQFF

d_call: TRBD2
clone_size: -
j_call: TRBJ2-1
v_call: TRBV5-8
cdr3_nt: TGTGCCAGCAGCCCACGACTAGCGGGAGCAGGGGAGCAGTTCTTC
cdr3_aa: CASSPRLAGAGEQFF

d_call: TRBD2
clone_size: -
j_call: TRBJ2-5
v_call: TRBV6-5
cdr3_nt: TGTGCCAGCAGTGGTAGCGGGGGGGCCGGAGAGACCCAGTACTTC
cdr3_aa: CASSGSGGAGETQYF

d_call: -
clone_size: -
j_call: TRBJ1-1
v_call: TRBV7-3
cdr3_nt: TGTGCCAGCAGCTTAGGTATTGACTGGGGCATGAACACTGAAGCTTTCTTT
cdr3_aa: CASSLGIDWGMNTEAFF

d_call: -
clone_size: -
j_call: TRBJ1-5
v_call: TRBV29-1
cdr3_nt: TGCAGCGTTGTTGACAGCAGTAGCAATCAGCCCCAGCATTTT
cdr3_aa: CSVVDSSSNQPQHF

d_call: TRBD1
clone_size: once
j_call: TRBJ1-2
v_call: TRBV28
cdr3_nt: TGTGCCAGCTTGACAGGGGGCACTAACTATGGCTACACCTTC
cdr3_aa: CASLTGGTNYGYTF

d_call: TRBD2
clone_size: -
j_call: TRBJ2-3
v_call: TRBV6-4
cdr3_nt: TGTGCCAGCAGTTACGGGACTAGCGGTTCAGATACGCAGTATTTT
cdr3_aa: CASSYGTSGSDTQYF

d_call: TRBD2
clone_size: -
j_call: TRBJ2-7
v_call: TRBV19
cdr3_nt: TGTGCCAGTAGTAAAGGGCTAGCGGGCTCAACGAGCTACGAGCAGTACTTC
cdr3_aa: CASSKGLAGSTSYEQYF

d_call: TRBD1
clone_size: once
j_call: TRBJ1-5
v_call: TRBV18
cdr3_nt: TGTGCCAGCTCACCACCCCAGGGACAGGGGGCCAATCAGCCCCAGCATTTT
cdr3_aa: CASSPPQGQGANQPQHF

d_call: TRBD1
clone_size: -
j_call: TRBJ2-1
v_call: TRBV28
cdr3_nt: TGTGCCAGCAGACTCGGACAGGGGGCGGGAAATGAGCAGTTCTTC
cdr3_aa: CASRLGQGAGNEQFF

d_call: -
clone_size: -
j_call: TRBJ2-3
v_call: TRBV11-2
cdr3_nt: TGTGCCAGCAGGGAGGGAGTAACAGATACGCAGTATTTT
cdr3_aa: CASREGVTDTQYF

d_call: -
clone_size: -
j_call: TRBJ1-1
v_call: TRBV5-1
cdr3_nt: TGCGCCAGCAGCCCCCAGACGGGGACTGAAGCTTTCTTT
cdr3_aa: CASSPQTGTEAFF

d_call: TRBD2
clone_size: -
j_call: TRBJ2-7
v_call: TRBV5-4
cdr3_nt: TGTGCCAGCAGCTCGCCAGCTACTAGCGGGGTCCGCTACGAGCAGTACTTC
cdr3_aa: CASSSPATSGVRYEQYF

d_call: TRBD2
clone_size: -
j_call: TRBJ2-3
v_call: TRBV9
cdr3_nt: TGTGCCAGCAGCGTAGAAGCGGGGGGACTCACAGATACGCAGTATTTT
cdr3_aa: CASSVEAGGLTDTQYF

d_call: -
clone_size: -
j_call: TRBJ2-5
v_call: TRBV6-1
cdr3_nt: TGTGCCAGCAGTAACGACTTTCAAGAGACCCAGTACTTC
cdr3_aa: CASSNDFQETQYF

d_call: -
clone_size: -
j_call: TRBJ1-5
v_call: TRBV28
cdr3_nt: TGTGCCAGCACCGTCAGCGGAGGCAATCAGCCCCAGCATTTT
cdr3_aa: CASTVSGGNQPQHF

d_call: -
clone_size: -
j_call: TRBJ2-1
v_call: TRBV5-1
cdr3_nt: TGCGCCAGCAGCTTGGGAGAAAGCTCCTACAATGAGCAGTTCTTC
cdr3_aa: CASSLGESSYNEQFF

d_call: TRBD1
clone_size: -
j_call: TRBJ2-5
v_call: TRBV27
cdr3_nt: TGTGCCAGCAGCTCGGCAACCGGGACAGGACAAGAGACCCAGTACTTC
cdr3_aa: CASSSATGTGQETQYF

d_call: -
clone_size: -
j_call: TRBJ2-7
v_call: TRBV5-1
cdr3_nt: TGCGCCAGCAGGACAGCGTTTAGCTACGAGCAGTACTTC
cdr3_aa: CASRTAFSYEQYF

d_call: TRBD2
clone_size: -
j_call: TRBJ2-1
v_call: TRBV7-9
cdr3_nt: TGTGCCAGCAGCCACAGGGCTAGCGGGGGGGCAAAGAGGAATGAGCAGTTCTTC
cdr3_aa: CASSHRASGGAKRNEQFF

d_call: TRBD2
clone_size: -
j_call: TRBJ2-7
v_call: TRBV6-5
cdr3_nt: TGTGCCAGCAGTTACTCGCTAGCGGACTCCTCCTACGAGCAGTACTTC
cdr3_aa: CASSYSLADSSYEQYF

d_call: -
clone_size: -
j_call: TRBJ2-2
v_call: TRBV11-2
cdr3_nt: TGTGCCAGCAGCCCCTTTGTAAGGGCGCAGGGCGGGGAGCTGTTTTTT
cdr3_aa: CASSPFVRAQGGELFF

d_call: -
clone_size: -
j_call: TRBJ2-3
v_call: TRBV29-1
cdr3_nt: TGCAGCGTTGAATTGACCGGGACTGTCACAGATACGCAGTATTTT
cdr3_aa: CSVELTGTVTDTQYF

d_call: -
clone_size: -
j_call: TRBJ1-2
v_call: TRBV15
cdr3_nt: TGTGCCACCAGCAGAGAACAGGCGGTGTTTGTGCAGGGTGGCTACACCTTC
cdr3_aa: CATSREQAVFVQGGYTF

d_call: -
clone_size: -
j_call: TRBJ1-1
v_call: TRBV9
cdr3_nt: TGTGCCAGCACCACATCAGCGGGGGGCACTGAAGCTTTCTTT
cdr3_aa: CASTTSAGGTEAFF

d_call: -
clone_size: -
j_call: TRBJ2-5
v_call: TRBV9
cdr3_nt: TGTGCCAGCAGCGAGGGGAACTACCAAGAGACCCAGTACTTC
cdr3_aa: CASSEGNYQETQYF

d_call: TRBD1
clone_size: -
j_call: TRBJ2-7
v_call: TRBV5-1
cdr3_nt: TGCGCCAGCAGCTCGGTTACAGGGGCCTACGAGCAGTACTTC
cdr3_aa: CASSSVTGAYEQYF

d_call: -
clone_size: -
j_call: TRBJ2-3
v_call: TRBV7-3
cdr3_nt: TGTGCCAGCAGCACCCAGGGCGCAGATACGCAGTATTTT
cdr3_aa: CASSTQGADTQYF

d_call: -
clone_size: -
j_call: TRBJ1-2
v_call: TRBV6-1
cdr3_nt: TGTGCCAGCACTCAAACGGGGGGGAACTATGGCTACACCTTC
cdr3_aa: CASTQTGGNYGYTF

d_call: TRBD2
clone_size: -
j_call: TRBJ2-7
v_call: TRBV4-1
cdr3_nt: TGCGCCAGCAGCCTTCATTTCGGGGGGGAGCAGTACTTC
cdr3_aa: CASSLHFGGEQYF

d_call: -
clone_size: -
j_call: TRBJ2-5
v_call: TRBV7-3
cdr3_nt: TGTGCCAGCAGCCCCACAGGGCCCGCAGAGACCCAGTACTTC
cdr3_aa: CASSPTGPAETQYF

d_call: -
clone_size: -
j_call: TRBJ2-5
v_call: TRBV29-1
cdr3_nt: TGCAGCGCCGGAGGGGAGAAAGAGACCCAGTACTTC
cdr3_aa: CSAGGEKETQYF

d_call: -
clone_size: few
j_call: TRBJ2-3
v_call: TRBV6-4
cdr3_nt: TGTGCCAGCAGTGAGTCAGGGGAAGATACGCAGTATTTT
cdr3_aa: CASSESGEDTQYF

d_call: TRBD1
clone_size: -
j_call: TRBJ1-1
v_call: TRBV29-1
cdr3_nt: TGCAGCGTTGCCCAGGGGGCCCCTGAAGCTTTCTTT
cdr3_aa: CSVAQGAPEAFF

d_call: -
clone_size: -
j_call: TRBJ1-2
v_call: TRBV4-1
cdr3_nt: TGCGCCAGCAGCCGACCGGGGGAGGCAACAGGCTACACCTTC
cdr3_aa: CASSRPGEATGYTF